What follows is one T cell receptor (beta chain) and its context. Selected positively for CCR7 and CD45RO-negative, naive CD8 cells excluded terminally differentiated effector memory CD45RA+ cells. This CDR3 region has 14 residues. V was clipped by 5 bases and J by 0 bases, with 8 bases between them. Germline lookup yields CDR1 MGHRA and CDR2 YSYEKL. The sample is drawn from a study of shared clonotypes between healthy human individuals. Background on the study: The study enrolled two women and three men aged 18 to 49.

The table came from immunoSEQ multiplex PCR; TCRdb's copy has only in-frame clones and leaves some out. The table records about 700,000 clones, approximately 90% of them present only once. V usage is TRBV4-1 and J usage is TRBJ1-3; D gene unclear. Material: naive CD8+ T cells sorted from blood. The receptor was isolated from a young man in good health. The CDR3 DNA is TGCGCCAGCAGCGGCATCAGCTCTGGAAACACCATATATTTT. It translates to CASSGISSGNTIYF.